This T cell receptor (beta chain) comes out of a study of patients and donors after allogeneic stem cell transplantation. Each CDR3 protein is one row after TCRdb ran MiXCR on the RT-PCR reads. This table has about a million distinct CDR3 sequences, approximately 19% appearing once. Trimming stripped 3 bases from V and 6 bases from J, with 12 bases between. Germline V gives CDR1 MDHEN, CDR2 SYDVKM. The CDR3 is 15 residues long. A few counts support this clonotype. This TCR came from a human donor who was either an allogeneic HSCT recipient or a stem cell or donor lymphocyte infusion donor (not recorded which). It is not recorded whose cells these are; they may come from a transplant donor. J is TRBJ1-6 and V is TRBV28; TRBD1 might be the D (5 bases). The sample consisted of blood, either unsorted or a sorted T cell fraction (not recorded which). CDR3 sequence: CASSLRTRANSPLHF. The CDR3 DNA is TGTGCCAGCAGTTTGAGGACAAGGGCTAATTCACCCCTCCACTTT.